A selection of T cell receptor beta chains follows, all from one sample in a study of CD8+ T cells in alopecia areata. Sequencing used immunoSEQ multiplex PCR; TCRdb keeps in-frame clones, though not all of them. The table includes 170,000 or so clones, approximately 62% detected once. This specimen consisted of CD4+ T cells sorted from blood, obtained at week 0. These receptors were taken from a human donor with alopecia areata. Each CDR3 is given with its conserved first and last residue. The order of the fields is J gene, V gene, D gene, clone size, CDR3 protein, CDR3 DNA. The D gene is left open where the match is weak. A row's size may be missing; if present it is once, few, many or a size class.

J: TRBJ2-2; V: TRBV7-2; D: NA; size: NA; CDR3: CASSLVGLTGELFF; DNA: TGTGCCAGCAGCTTAGTGGGACTCACCGGGGAGCTGTTTTTT
J: TRBJ2-3; V: TRBV28; D: TRBD2; size: NA; CDR3: CASSGGLAGGDTQYF; DNA: TGTGCCAGCAGTGGAGGACTAGCGGGGGGAGATACGCAGTATTTT
J: TRBJ2-7; V: TRBV29-1; D: NA; size: once; CDR3: CSVANELYEQYF; DNA: TGCAGCGTTGCTAATGAACTCTACGAGCAGTACTTC
J: TRBJ1-6; V: TRBV25-1; D: NA; size: NA; CDR3: CASSIGFGSNSPLHF; DNA: TGTGCCAGCAGTATCGGGTTCGGTTCAAATTCACCCCTCCACTTT
J: TRBJ1-2; V: TRBV29-1; D: NA; size: once; CDR3: CSVAPAGQGGYGYTF; DNA: TGCAGCGTTGCCCCCGCGGGCCAGGGAGGGTATGGCTACACCTTC
J: TRBJ2-6; V: TRBV25-1; D: TRBD2; size: NA; CDR3: CASSTPAGGAGANVLTF; DNA: TGTGCCAGCAGTACCCCCGCGGGGGGGGCTGGGGCCAACGTCCTGACTTTC
J: TRBJ1-4; V: TRBV7-2; D: NA; size: NA; CDR3: CASSLVPRGANEKLFF; DNA: TGTGCCAGCAGCTTAGTCCCGAGGGGGGCCAATGAAAAACTGTTTTTT
J: TRBJ1-1; V: TRBV30; D: NA; size: NA; CDR3: CAWSRQGYTEAFF; DNA: TGTGCCTGGAGTCGGCAGGGGTACACTGAAGCTTTCTTT
J: TRBJ2-7; V: TRBV29-1; D: TRBD2; size: few; CDR3: CSVSTSGGAGEQYF; DNA: TGCAGCGTTTCTACTAGCGGGGGGGCCGGCGAGCAGTACTTC
J: TRBJ1-1; V: TRBV29-1; D: NA; size: NA; CDR3: CSGGVASEAFF; DNA: TGCAGCGGGGGGGTAGCGAGCGAAGCTTTCTTT
J: TRBJ2-3; V: TRBV4-3; D: NA; size: NA; CDR3: CASSATGTDTQYF; DNA: TGCGCCAGCAGCGCTACAGGGACAGATACGCAGTATTTT
J: TRBJ2-1; V: TRBV11-3; D: NA; size: NA; CDR3: CASSGSFHEQFF; DNA: TGTGCCAGCTCCGGAAGCTTCCATGAGCAGTTCTTC
J: TRBJ1-2; V: TRBV5-4; D: NA; size: NA; CDR3: CASSLSGGYTF; DNA: TGTGCCAGCAGCTTGTCCGGGGGCTACACCTTC
J: TRBJ1-2; V: TRBV6-6; D: TRBD1; size: NA; CDR3: CASNKPSNRGLGYTF; DNA: TGTGCCAGCAATAAACCCTCCAACAGGGGGCTGGGCTACACCTTC
J: TRBJ1-5; V: TRBV27; D: NA; size: NA; CDR3: CASSSDTGRQPQHF; DNA: TGTGCCAGCAGTTCGGACACGGGCAGGCAGCCCCAGCATTTT
J: TRBJ1-1; V: TRBV29-1; D: NA; size: few; CDR3: CSVHTGRTEAFF; DNA: TGCAGCGTACACACAGGGAGGACTGAAGCTTTCTTT
J: TRBJ1-1; V: TRBV29-1; D: NA; size: NA; CDR3: CSVGRGGSTEAFF; DNA: TGCAGCGTTGGGCGGGGAGGGAGCACTGAAGCTTTCTTT
J: TRBJ1-1; V: TRBV29-1; D: NA; size: NA; CDR3: CSVERRLGTEAFF; DNA: TGCAGCGTTGAGCGAAGGTTGGGAACTGAAGCTTTCTTT
J: TRBJ2-7; V: TRBV7-2; D: NA; size: NA; CDR3: CASSLVGREQYF; DNA: TGTGCCAGCAGCTTAGTGGGGAGGGAGCAGTACTTC
J: TRBJ2-3; V: TRBV30; D: TRBD2; size: NA; CDR3: CAWSRGGLDTQYF; DNA: TGTGCCTGGAGTCGCGGGGGGTTGGATACGCAGTATTTT
J: TRBJ2-1; V: TRBV15; D: NA; size: NA; CDR3: CATSRDPQQDNEQFF; DNA: TGTGCCACCAGCAGAGATCCCCAACAGGACAATGAGCAGTTCTTC
J: TRBJ2-5; V: TRBV29-1; D: NA; size: NA; CDR3: CSVYTGSFQETQYF; DNA: TGCAGCGTTTACACTGGCTCGTTCCAAGAGACCCAGTACTTC
J: TRBJ2-7; V: TRBV25-1; D: NA; size: NA; CDR3: CASSEYKGYEQYF; DNA: TGTGCCAGCAGTGAATATAAAGGCTACGAGCAGTACTTC
J: TRBJ2-3; V: TRBV29-1; D: NA; size: NA; CDR3: CSVDLGVDTQYF; DNA: TGCAGCGTTGATCTGGGGGTAGATACGCAGTATTTT
J: TRBJ1-1; V: TRBV5-4; D: NA; size: NA; CDR3: CASSLSQSFNEAFF; DNA: TGTGCCAGCAGCTTGTCGCAGAGTTTCAATGAAGCTTTCTTT
J: TRBJ2-3; V: TRBV18; D: NA; size: NA; CDR3: CASSPLSADTQYF; DNA: TGTGCCAGCTCACCGTTAAGCGCAGATACGCAGTATTTT
J: TRBJ1-1; V: TRBV5-1; D: NA; size: NA; CDR3: CASSLVPQNTEAFF; DNA: TGCGCCAGCAGCTTGGTCCCACAGAACACTGAAGCTTTCTTT
J: TRBJ2-4; V: TRBV29-1; D: NA; size: NA; CDR3: CSVNDRKNIQYF; DNA: TGCAGCGTTAACGACAGGAAAAACATTCAGTACTTC
J: TRBJ2-7; V: TRBV2; D: NA; size: NA; CDR3: CASRHIYEQYF; DNA: TGTGCCAGCCGACATATCTACGAGCAGTACTTC
J: TRBJ1-6; V: TRBV7-9; D: TRBD1; size: NA; CDR3: CASSPYTGQGNYSPLHF; DNA: TGTGCCAGCAGCCCGTACACGGGACAGGGAAATTATTCACCCCTCCACTTT
J: TRBJ1-1; V: TRBV5-4; D: NA; size: NA; CDR3: CASSLLRGLNTEAFF; DNA: TGTGCCAGCAGCTTGTTGAGGGGCCTGAACACTGAAGCTTTCTTT
J: TRBJ2-1; V: TRBV5-1; D: NA; size: NA; CDR3: CASSLGLRRADYNEQFF; DNA: TGCGCCAGCAGCTTGGGCCTAAGGCGGGCCGATTACAATGAGCAGTTCTTC
J: TRBJ2-1; V: TRBV29-1; D: NA; size: few; CDR3: CSVDRTIDNEQFF; DNA: TGCAGCGTTGATCGCACTATTGACAATGAGCAGTTCTTC
J: TRBJ1-1; V: TRBV29-1; D: TRBD1; size: NA; CDR3: CSAGTDLITEAFF; DNA: TGCAGCGCCGGGACAGACTTGATCACTGAAGCTTTCTTT
J: TRBJ1-2; V: TRBV28; D: TRBD1; size: NA; CDR3: CASSAGQGASGGYTF; DNA: TGTGCCAGCAGTGCGGGACAGGGGGCTAGTGGTGGCTACACCTTC
J: TRBJ2-1; V: TRBV7-2; D: TRBD1; size: NA; CDR3: CASSIDRVNEQFF; DNA: TGTGCCAGCAGCATCGACAGGGTCAATGAGCAGTTCTTC
J: TRBJ1-1; V: TRBV14; D: NA; size: NA; CDR3: CASRLHLNTEAFF; DNA: TGTGCCAGCAGACTACACCTGAACACTGAAGCTTTCTTT
J: TRBJ2-2; V: TRBV30; D: NA; size: NA; CDR3: CAGADSNTGELFF; DNA: TGTGCCGGAGCGGACAGCAACACCGGGGAGCTGTTTTTT
J: TRBJ1-1; V: TRBV7-2; D: NA; size: NA; CDR3: CASSTPTRGHPEAFF; DNA: TGTGCCAGCAGCACCCCAACGCGGGGTCACCCTGAAGCTTTCTTT
J: TRBJ1-5; V: TRBV18; D: NA; size: NA; CDR3: CASSPKSDQPQHF; DNA: TGTGCCAGCTCACCAAAGAGTGATCAGCCCCAGCATTTT
J: TRBJ2-7; V: TRBV29-1; D: NA; size: NA; CDR3: CSVQGLAASYEQYF; DNA: TGCAGCGTTCAGGGGCTAGCGGCCTCCTACGAGCAGTACTTC
J: TRBJ2-2; V: TRBV15; D: NA; size: NA; CDR3: CATSRDRLTSTGELFF; DNA: TGTGCCACCAGCAGAGATAGGTTGACGAGCACCGGGGAGCTGTTTTTT
J: TRBJ2-1; V: TRBV5-1; D: TRBD2; size: NA; CDR3: CASSWTSGANNEQFF; DNA: TGCGCCAGCAGCTGGACTAGCGGGGCGAACAATGAGCAGTTCTTC
J: TRBJ2-3; V: TRBV5-4; D: NA; size: NA; CDR3: CASSRLGSTDTQYF; DNA: TGTGCCAGCAGCCGACTTGGGTCCACAGATACGCAGTATTTT
J: TRBJ2-7; V: TRBV27; D: TRBD2; size: NA; CDR3: CASMGLAGGFGEQYF; DNA: TGTGCCAGCATGGGACTAGCGGGAGGCTTTGGCGAGCAGTACTTC
J: TRBJ2-7; V: TRBV7-2; D: TRBD1; size: NA; CDR3: CASSWGQGSHEQYF; DNA: TGTGCCAGCAGCTGGGGACAGGGGAGCCACGAGCAGTACTTC
J: TRBJ2-6; V: TRBV4-3; D: NA; size: few; CDR3: CASSQDLGAGANVLTF; DNA: TGCGCCAGCAGCCAAGATTTAGGGGCAGGGGCCAACGTCCTGACTTTC
J: TRBJ2-1; V: TRBV9; D: TRBD2; size: NA; CDR3: CASSVELAGYNEQFF; DNA: TGTGCCAGCAGCGTAGAACTAGCGGGGTACAATGAGCAGTTCTTC
J: TRBJ2-5; V: TRBV15; D: NA; size: NA; CDR3: CATSRDYKDVETQYF; DNA: TGTGCCACCAGCAGAGATTATAAGGATGTGGAGACCCAGTACTTC
J: TRBJ2-1; V: TRBV20-1; D: NA; size: NA; CDR3: CSALDYEQFF; DNA: TGCAGTGCTCTCGACTATGAGCAGTTCTTC
J: TRBJ2-6; V: TRBV29-1; D: TRBD1; size: few; CDR3: CSVAQGAIVSGANVLTF; DNA: TGCAGCGTAGCACAGGGGGCGATAGTCTCTGGGGCCAACGTCCTGACTTTC
J: TRBJ2-7; V: TRBV20-1; D: NA; size: NA; CDR3: CSASFGYEQYF; DNA: TGCAGTGCTAGTTTCGGATACGAGCAGTACTTC
J: TRBJ2-3; V: TRBV25-1; D: TRBD1; size: NA; CDR3: CASSSRTGGTDTQYF; DNA: TGTGCCAGCAGTAGCCGGACAGGGGGCACAGATACGCAGTATTTT
J: TRBJ2-3; V: TRBV29-1; D: NA; size: few; CDR3: CSVRGRATDTQYF; DNA: TGCAGCGTTCGGGGGCGGGCTACAGATACGCAGTATTTT
J: TRBJ2-7; V: TRBV10-3; D: NA; size: NA; CDR3: CAISESARSYEQYF; DNA: TGTGCCATCAGTGAGTCGGCTAGAAGCTACGAGCAGTACTTC
J: TRBJ2-6; V: TRBV29-1; D: TRBD1; size: NA; CDR3: CSVGGTGIPGANVLTF; DNA: TGCAGCGTTGGTGGGACAGGGATCCCTGGGGCCAACGTCCTGACTTTC
J: TRBJ1-1; V: TRBV9; D: NA; size: NA; CDR3: CASSVHFMNTEAFF; DNA: TGTGCCAGCAGCGTACACTTCATGAACACTGAAGCTTTCTTT
J: TRBJ2-7; V: TRBV25-1; D: NA; size: NA; CDR3: CASSGLRGSYEQYF; DNA: TGTGCCAGCAGTGGACTCAGGGGCTCCTACGAGCAGTACTTC
J: TRBJ1-2; V: TRBV29-1; D: TRBD1; size: NA; CDR3: CSARQGGGYTF; DNA: TGCAGCGCCCGACAGGGGGGTGGCTACACCTTC
J: TRBJ1-2; V: TRBV30; D: TRBD1; size: NA; CDR3: CAWIGGQTHGYTF; DNA: TGTGCCTGGATTGGGGGACAGACTCATGGCTACACCTTC